This TCR beta chain originates from a study of cytomegalovirus exposure and HLA in healthy donors. Whole-study findings and limits: Confirmation was obtained in vitro that a few CMV-associated chains are specific for CMV antigens. The authors enumerated roughly 160 TCR beta chains as linked to cytomegalovirus. Presence/absence analyses treated sequencing depth as roughly uniform across donors.

60 Vbeta and 13 Jbeta primers were used in PCR. Data came from immunoSEQ multiplex PCR; TCRdb stores just in-frame clones and leaves some out. The data show over 95,000 clones, about 79% seen once. Notes on this clone: Antigen: not known.

The CDR3 is 15 amino acids. Germline CDR1 and CDR2: SGHDT and YYEEEE. The chain employs TRBV5-6 and TRBJ2-5, with D possibly TRBD2 on 6 matching bases. The DNA end is more similar to TRBJ2-7, so the J call may be wrong. The receptor was derived from a woman under 30 in good health and CMV-seronegative. The sequenced material came from PBMCs. CDR3 residues: CASSLGAGSRYEQYF. DNA for the CDR3: TGTGCCAGCAGCTTGGGGGCGGGATCGAGGTACGAGCAGTACTTC.